This T cell receptor (beta chain) originates from a study of blood T cell repertoires in COVID-19. In the study overall: PBMCs, B-cell-depleted T cells, or T cells provided the cDNA or gDNA that made up the material.

Enrolled through a virtual design, the participants were between about 18 and 100 years of age and came from 24 US areas. In its sample, this clone was seen once. The germline V gene encodes CDR1 MGHRA and CDR2 YSYEKL. The CDR3 extends over 13 amino acids. V gave up 0 bases and J gave up 3 bases, with 6 bases separating them. The protocol was immunoSEQ multiplex PCR, while the TCRdb copy is restricted to in-frame clones and leaves out a portion. The data contain 360,000 or so clones, 88% of them singletons. This TCR derives from a woman aged 25 to 39 who had been exposed to COVID-19. Sequencing input: PBMCs or T cells enriched from blood (not recorded which). The rearrangement joins TRBV4-1 to TRBJ2-7; D gene ambiguous. CDR3 DNA: TGCGCCAGCAGCCAAGACAGAAACTACGAGCAGTACTTC. Translating gives CASSQDRNYEQYF.